Presented here are 6 T cell receptor beta chains from one specimen sequenced in a study of cytomegalovirus exposure and HLA in healthy donors. PCR used 60 Vbeta primers and 13 Jbeta primers. Generated by immunoSEQ multiplex PCR, the TCRdb table keeps only in-frame clones and is missing some. The repertoire consists of 140,000 to 150,000 clones, with roughly 68% occurring once and the leading ten covering 4% to 5.5%. Sequencing was done on a sample of PBMCs. These receptor sequences come from a man aged 60 to 75 in good health and CMV-seronegative.

The CDR3 is CASSRLAGGYNEQFF. In nucleotides, the CDR3 is TGTGCCAGCAGTCGATTAGCGGGAGGCTACAATGAGCAGTTCTTC. The chain links TRBV6-4 to TRBJ2-1; 10 positions match TRBD2. The CDR3 loop spans 15 amino acids. The germline V gene encodes CDR1 MRHNA and CDR2 SNTAGT. Losses at the gene ends were 5 bases for V and 3 bases for J; bases not matched to a gene: 4.

The V and J genes are TRBV6-1 and TRBJ2-7; 9 nucleotides line up with TRBD1. The CDR3 totals 14 residues. The germline CDR1 and CDR2 sequences are MNHNS and SASEGT. J was trimmed by 5 bases and V by 6 bases; bases with no gene match: 8. The CDR3: CASRLGTGSHEQYF. CDR3 coding DNA: TGTGCCAGCAGGCTCGGGACAGGGTCCCACGAGCAGTACTTC.

CDR3 DNA: TGTGCCAGCAGTTCCCTAGCTAGTACAGATACGCAGTATTTT. Protein: CASSSLASTDTQYF. The chain combines TRBV27 with TRBJ2-3, with a weak D call TRBD2 (5 bases). The V end lost 4 bases, the J end lost 3 bases, and 11 bases lay between the germline ends. Germline values: CDR1 MNHEY, CDR2 SMNVEV (reference sequence). This CDR3 is built from 14 residues.

The CDR3 reads CASSVDSIVNTGELFF. CDR3 DNA: TGCGCCAGCAGCGTGGACAGTATCGTTAACACCGGGGAGCTGTTTTTT. This chain uses TRBV10-2 with TRBJ2-2, with a tentative D call TRBD1 (6 bases). Germline CDR1 reads WSHSY; CDR2 reads SAAADI. Between the trimmed V and J ends, which lost 6 bases and 2 bases, there was a span of 16 bases. This CDR3 spans 16 amino acids.

This chain uses TRBV28 with TRBJ1-3; no reliable D call. The CDR3 length is 15 residues. The V end lost 2 bases, the J end lost 1 base, and 9 bases lay between the germline ends. CDR1 and CDR2 (germline): MDHEN, SYDVKM. The CDR3 sequence: CASSLLEASGNTIYF. Written as DNA, the CDR3 is TGTGCCAGCAGTTTACTGGAGGCTTCTGGAAACACCATATATTTT.

This clone was seen only once. This chain joins TRBV5-5 and TRBJ2-4, with D perhaps matching TRBD2 (6 bases). V lost 0 bases and J lost 0, with 13 bases in between. The CDR3 length is 17 residues. Germline assignment: CDR1 SGHKS and CDR2 YYEKEE (reference sequence). The CDR3 here is CASSLVGGTIAKNIQYF. The CDR3 nucleotides read TGTGCCAGCAGCTTGGTTGGAGGGACGATAGCCAAAAACATTCAGTACTTC.